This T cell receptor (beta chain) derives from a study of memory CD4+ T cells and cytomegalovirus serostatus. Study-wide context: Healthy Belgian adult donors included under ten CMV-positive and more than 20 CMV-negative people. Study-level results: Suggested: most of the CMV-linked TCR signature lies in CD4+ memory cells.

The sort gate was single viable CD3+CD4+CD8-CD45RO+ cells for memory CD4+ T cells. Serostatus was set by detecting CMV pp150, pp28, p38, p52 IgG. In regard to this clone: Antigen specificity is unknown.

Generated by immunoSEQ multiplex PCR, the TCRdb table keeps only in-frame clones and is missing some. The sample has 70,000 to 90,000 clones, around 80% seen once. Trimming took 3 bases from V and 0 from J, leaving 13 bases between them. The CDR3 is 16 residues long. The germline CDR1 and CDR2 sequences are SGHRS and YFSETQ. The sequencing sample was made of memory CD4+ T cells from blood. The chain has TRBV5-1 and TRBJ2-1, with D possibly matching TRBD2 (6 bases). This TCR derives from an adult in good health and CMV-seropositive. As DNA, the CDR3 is TGCGCCAGCAGCTCTTCGGGGGTGGCCTCCTACAATGAGCAGTTCTTC. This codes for CASSSSGVASYNEQFF.